A single sample is the source of the 19 T cell receptor beta chains below, sequenced in a study of technical replicates of blood from several donors. The table came from immunoSEQ multiplex PCR; TCRdb's copy has only in-frame clones and leaves some out. The sample has around 89,000 clones; around 95% are singletons. Material: T cells isolated from PBMCs. These receptors all stem from a human donor in good health.

V gene TRBV29-1 combines with J gene TRBJ1-2; TRBD1 matches at 8 bases. This CDR3 spans 13 amino acids. The J segment lost 5 bases and the V segment lost 6 bases, leaving 8 bases of the junction unmatched. Germline V CDR1 and CDR2: SQVTM, ANQGSEA. CDR3: CSVEWTGWYGYTF. In nucleotides, the CDR3 is TGCAGCGTAGAATGGACAGGGTGGTATGGCTACACCTTC. The full variable domain, with the rest looked up from reference TRBV29-1 and TRBJ1-2, is SAVISQKPSRDICQRGTSLTIQCQVDSQVTMMFWYRQQPGQSLTLIATANQGSEATYESGFVIDKFPISRPNLTFSTLTVSNMSPEDSSIYLCSVEWTGWYGYTFGSGTRLTVV.

Written as DNA, the CDR3 is TGTGCCACCCTAACTCAGGATGGCTACACCTTC. Amino acid sequence: CATLTQDGYTF. The chain has TRBV6-5 and TRBJ1-2; D uncertain. V was cut by 10 bases and J by 6 bases, with 12 bases left in between. The CDR3 is 11 residues long. The V gene's germline CDR1 is MNHEY and CDR2 SVGAGI.

The gene calls are TRBV14 and TRBJ2-7; 7 bases agree with TRBD1. The CDR3 covers 14 residues. The trim removed 3 bases at V and 3 bases at J, leaving 5 bases unmatched. CDR1 is SGHDN and CDR2 is FVKESK in the germline V gene. Here the CDR3 DNA reads TGTGCCAGCAGCCACCGGGACAGAGGCTACGAGCAGTACTTC. This codes for CASSHRDRGYEQYF.

This chain connects TRBV11-2 to TRBJ1-1, with a possible D match to TRBD1 (5 bases). CDR3 size: 13 residues. Germline V gives CDR1 SGHAT, CDR2 FQNNGV. V lost 3 bases, J lost 8 bases, and 13 bases lay in between. CDR3 sequence (DNA): TGTGCCAGCAGCTTCTCCCTGGGGGGGGAAGCTTTCTTT. Translation gives CASSFSLGGEAFF.

J is TRBJ2-7 and V is TRBV7-8; possibly TRBD1 for D (6 bases). The V end was cut by 3 bases, the J end by 0 bases, with 15 bases between. CDR1 SGHVS and CDR2 FQNEAQ come from the germline V gene. The CDR3 runs to 16 residues. The CDR3 reads CASSLEPGHSSYEQYF. As DNA, the CDR3 is TGTGCCAGCAGCTTGGAGCCGGGACACTCCTCCTACGAGCAGTACTTC.

V usage is TRBV5-1 and J usage is TRBJ2-1, with TRBD2 matching 11 bases. Trimming cost V 1 base and J 7 bases; bases outside gene matches: 4. Per germline, CDR1 SGHRS and CDR2 YFSETQ. The CDR3 spans 15 residues. CDR3 coding DNA: TGCGCCAGCAGCTTGATGCTAGCGGGAGGTAATGAGCAGTTCTTC. It is translated as CASSLMLAGGNEQFF.

The rearrangement links TRBV5-1 to TRBJ2-5, with 8 bases that match TRBD2. Germline V gives CDR1 SGHRS, CDR2 YFSETQ. This CDR3 is 16 amino acids long. The J segment lost 5 bases and the V segment lost 1 base, leaving 10 bases of the junction unmatched. The CDR3 DNA reads TGCGCCAGCAGCTTGACTAGCGGAAACCTACAGGAGACCCAGTACTTC. It encodes CASSLTSGNLQETQYF.

The chain carries TRBV5-5 and TRBJ2-7; D is possibly TRBD1 (6 bases). The V and J ends lost 6 bases and 2 bases respectively, with 12 bases between them. CDR3 size: 13 residues. Germline V lookup: CDR1 SGHKS, CDR2 YYEKEE (reference sequence). CDR3 in amino acids: CASNRQVAYEQYF. The CDR3 DNA is TGTGCCAGCAACCGACAGGTCGCCTACGAGCAGTACTTC.

This clone has a single count. The J gene is TRBJ2-5, the V gene TRBV5-6, with 12 bases matching TRBD2. This CDR3 region has 15 residues. The V gene end was trimmed by 4 bases and the J gene end by 6 bases; junction bases not matched to a gene: 7. Germline CDR1 SGHDT, CDR2 YYEEEE. Here the CDR3 DNA reads TGTGCCAGCAGCCCGCAGCTAGCGGGGGGGCAGACCCAGTACTTC. Encoded protein: CASSPQLAGGQTQYF.

The chain employs TRBV11-3 and TRBJ2-7; 10 positions agree with TRBD1. In germline, CDR1 is SGHNT, CDR2 YENEEA. There are 15 residues in the CDR3. With V trimmed by 5 bases and J by 6 bases, 10 bases remained unmatched. CDR3 region: CASSTGTGDTSEQYF. The CDR3 DNA is TGTGCCAGCAGCACCGGGACAGGGGACACTAGCGAGCAGTACTTC.

The V gene is TRBV6-5, the J gene TRBJ2-7; 9 positions match TRBD1. The CDR3 loop spans 15 amino acids. Germline lookup yields CDR1 MNHEY and CDR2 SVGAGI. J gave up 1 base and V 2 bases, and 3 bases lay outside the gene matches. CDR3 coding DNA: TGTGCCAGCAGTTACCAAGGGACAGGGTCCTACGAGCAGTACTTC. This encodes CASSYQGTGSYEQYF.

This clone was observed a single time. Other DNA variants within this sample encode the same CDR3. The V and J genes are TRBV6-5 and TRBJ2-7; 7 positions agree with TRBD2. CDR1 is MNHEY and CDR2 is SVGAGI in the germline V gene. Losses at the gene ends were 4 bases for V and 6 bases for J; bases not matched to a gene: 12. The CDR3 runs 15 residues. CDR3 sequence (DNA): TGTGCCAGCAGTTCCTCGTCGAGCGGGACCAGCGAGCAGTACTTC. Amino acids: CASSSSSSGTSEQYF.

The chain employs TRBV9 and TRBJ2-5; 8 bases are a match to TRBD1. V shed 1 base and J 7 bases; nucleotides not matched to a gene: 9. This CDR3 is 15 amino acids long. Germline V gene sequence: CDR1 SGDLS, CDR2 YYNGEE. This chain's CDR3 is CASSVKTGQEGTQYF. CDR3 sequence (DNA): TGTGCCAGCAGCGTAAAGACGGGACAGGAGGGGACCCAGTACTTC.

The chain uses TRBV12-5 and TRBJ2-5; 7 bases are shared with TRBD2. The germline V gene encodes CDR1 LGHNT and CDR2 FRNRAP. The length of the CDR3 is 16 residues. Trimming at V came to 0 bases and at J to 4 bases, leaving 8 bases not matched to a gene. CDR3: CASGLVRGGNVETQYF. Here the CDR3 DNA reads TGTGCTAGTGGTTTGGTACGGGGAGGGAATGTAGAGACCCAGTACTTC.

This clone came up once. This sequence joins TRBV10-3 and TRBJ1-4; D is perhaps TRBD1 (6 bases). From germline, CDR1 is ENHRY and CDR2 SYGVKD. This CDR3 is built from 14 residues. Deletions cut 2 bases from V and 8 bases from J, with 12 bases between. This chain's CDR3 is CAISEPGQKEKLFF. For the CDR3, the DNA is TGTGCCATCAGTGAGCCAGGACAGAAAGAAAAACTGTTTTTT.

The rearrangement uses TRBV7-2 and TRBJ2-1; possible D gene TRBD1, 6 bases. Trimming shortened V by 6 bases and J by 6 bases, and 12 bases separated the two germline ends. CDR3 length: 13 amino acids. Germline V gene data show CDR1 as SGHTA and CDR2 as FQGNSA. DNA for the CDR3: TGTGCCAGCAGTGACCGAGGGGGCAATGAGCAGTTCTTC. As protein: CASSDRGGNEQFF.

This clone has only one observation. CDR3 protein: CASSLTAEKLFF. The CDR3 DNA is TGTGCCAGCAGCTTAACAGCTGAAAAACTGTTTTTT. The V and J genes are TRBV13 and TRBJ1-4; D gene unclear. The germline CDR1 and CDR2 sequences are PRHDT and FYEKMQ (reference sequence). The CDR3 covers 12 residues. Trimming left V 2 bases short and J 7 bases short, with 5 bases between.

The V call is TRBV7-3, the J call TRBJ2-1, with D possibly being TRBD1 (5 bases). The CDR3 runs 15 residues. CDR1 and CDR2 (germline): SGHTA, FQGTGA. The V gene lost 1 base and the J gene lost 0 bases, with 7 bases spanning the gap. The CDR3 nucleotides read TGTGCCAGCAGCTTAAACCAGGGCTCCTACAATGAGCAGTTCTTC. Its protein is CASSLNQGSYNEQFF.

CDR3 region: CASSSRGETQYF. DNA for the CDR3: TGTGCCAGCAGCTCCAGGGGGGAGACCCAGTACTTC. The chain carries TRBV6-5 and TRBJ2-5, with TRBD1 identical over 7 bases. This CDR3 region has 12 residues. Germline V lookup: CDR1 MNHEY, CDR2 SVGAGI. With 6 bases clipped from V and 5 bases from J, the junction kept 3 bases outside the gene matches.